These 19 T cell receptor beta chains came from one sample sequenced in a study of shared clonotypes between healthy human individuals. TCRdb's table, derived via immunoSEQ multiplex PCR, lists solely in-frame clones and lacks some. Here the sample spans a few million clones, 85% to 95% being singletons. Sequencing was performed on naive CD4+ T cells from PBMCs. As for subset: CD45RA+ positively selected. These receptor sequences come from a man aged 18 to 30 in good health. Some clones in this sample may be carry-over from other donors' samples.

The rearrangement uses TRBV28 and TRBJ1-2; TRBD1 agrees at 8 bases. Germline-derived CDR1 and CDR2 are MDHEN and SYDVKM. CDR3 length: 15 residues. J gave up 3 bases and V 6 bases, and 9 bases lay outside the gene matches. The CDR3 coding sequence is TGTGCCAGCAGCTACAGACAGGGGTCCCACTATGGCTACACCTTC. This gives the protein CASSYRQGSHYGYTF.

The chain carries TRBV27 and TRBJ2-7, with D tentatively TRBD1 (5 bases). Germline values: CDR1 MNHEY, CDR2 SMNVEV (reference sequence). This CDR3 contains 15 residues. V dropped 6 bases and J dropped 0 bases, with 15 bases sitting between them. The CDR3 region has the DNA TGTGCCAGCAGCCGAGACGACAGTAGCTCCTACGAGCAGTACTTC. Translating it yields CASSRDDSSSYEQYF.

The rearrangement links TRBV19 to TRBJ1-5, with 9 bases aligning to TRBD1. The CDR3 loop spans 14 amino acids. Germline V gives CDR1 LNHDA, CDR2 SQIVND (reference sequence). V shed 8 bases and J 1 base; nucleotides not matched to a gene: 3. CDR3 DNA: TGTGCCAGTGTAACAGGGGGCAGCAATCAGCCCCAGCATTTT. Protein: CASVTGGSNQPQHF.

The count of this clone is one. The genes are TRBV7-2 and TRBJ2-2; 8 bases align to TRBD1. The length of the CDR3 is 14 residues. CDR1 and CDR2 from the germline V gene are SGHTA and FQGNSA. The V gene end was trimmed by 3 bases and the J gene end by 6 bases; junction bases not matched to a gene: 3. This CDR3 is CASSFDRGAGELFF. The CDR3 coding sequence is TGTGCCAGCAGCTTTGACAGGGGCGCCGGGGAGCTGTTTTTT.

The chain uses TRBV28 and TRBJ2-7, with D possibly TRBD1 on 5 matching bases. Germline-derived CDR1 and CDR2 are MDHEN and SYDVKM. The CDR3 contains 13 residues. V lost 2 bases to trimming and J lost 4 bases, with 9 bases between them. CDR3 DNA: TGTGCCAGCAGTTTAGGGCGACAGTACGAGCAGTACTTC. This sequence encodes CASSLGRQYEQYF.

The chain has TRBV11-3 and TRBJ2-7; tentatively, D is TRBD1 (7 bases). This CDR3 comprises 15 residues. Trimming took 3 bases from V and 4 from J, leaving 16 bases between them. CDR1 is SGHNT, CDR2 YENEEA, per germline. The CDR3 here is CASSFRTGGSYEQYF. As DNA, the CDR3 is TGTGCCAGCAGCTTTCGGACAGGAGGGTCATACGAGCAGTACTTC.

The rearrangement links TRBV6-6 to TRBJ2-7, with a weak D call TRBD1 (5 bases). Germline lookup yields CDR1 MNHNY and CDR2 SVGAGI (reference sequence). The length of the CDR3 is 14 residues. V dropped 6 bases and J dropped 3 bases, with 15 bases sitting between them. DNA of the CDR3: TGTGCCAGCAGCCAAGACAGCAAAGGCTACGAGCAGTACTTC. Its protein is CASSQDSKGYEQYF.

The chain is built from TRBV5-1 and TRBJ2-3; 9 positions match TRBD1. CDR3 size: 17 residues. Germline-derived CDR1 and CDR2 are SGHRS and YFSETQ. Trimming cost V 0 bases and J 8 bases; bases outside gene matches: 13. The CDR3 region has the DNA TGCGCCAGCAGCTTGGCGTCCCCGGGACAGGGTTCAGTTACGCAGTATTTT. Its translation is CASSLASPGQGSVTQYF.

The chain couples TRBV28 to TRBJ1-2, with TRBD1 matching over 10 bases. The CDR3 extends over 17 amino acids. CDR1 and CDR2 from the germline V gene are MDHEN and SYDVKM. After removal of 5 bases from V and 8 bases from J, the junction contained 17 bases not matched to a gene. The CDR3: CASSGTGQGTPMYGYTF. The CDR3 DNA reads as TGTGCCAGCAGTGGAACGGGACAGGGGACTCCGATGTACGGCTACACCTTC.

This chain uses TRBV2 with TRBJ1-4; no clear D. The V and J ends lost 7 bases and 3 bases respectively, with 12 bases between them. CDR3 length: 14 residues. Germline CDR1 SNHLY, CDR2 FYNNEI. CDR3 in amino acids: CASNRWGANEKLFF. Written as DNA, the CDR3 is TGTGCCAGCAATAGGTGGGGAGCTAATGAAAAACTGTTTTTT.

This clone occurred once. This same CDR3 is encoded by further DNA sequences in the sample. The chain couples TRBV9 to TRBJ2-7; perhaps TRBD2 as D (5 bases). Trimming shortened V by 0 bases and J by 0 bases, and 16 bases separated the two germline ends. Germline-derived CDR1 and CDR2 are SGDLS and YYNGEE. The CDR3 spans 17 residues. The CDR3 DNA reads TGTGCCAGCAGCGTAGGGCCTGGGAGCGGCAGCTCCTACGAGCAGTACTTC. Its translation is CASSVGPGSGSSYEQYF.

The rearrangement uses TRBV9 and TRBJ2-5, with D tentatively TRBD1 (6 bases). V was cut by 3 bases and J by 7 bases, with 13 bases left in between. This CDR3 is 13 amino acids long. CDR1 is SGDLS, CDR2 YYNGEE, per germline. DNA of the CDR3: TGTGCCAGCAGCGGGCAGGGGTTTGGGACCCAGTACTTC. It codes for CASSGQGFGTQYF. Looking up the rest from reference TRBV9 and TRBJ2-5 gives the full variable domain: DSGVTQTPKHLITATGQRVTLRCSPRSGDLSVYWYQQSLDQGLQFLIQYYNGEERAKGNILERFSAQQFPDLHSELNLSSLELGDSALYFCASSGQGFGTQYFGPGTRLLVL.

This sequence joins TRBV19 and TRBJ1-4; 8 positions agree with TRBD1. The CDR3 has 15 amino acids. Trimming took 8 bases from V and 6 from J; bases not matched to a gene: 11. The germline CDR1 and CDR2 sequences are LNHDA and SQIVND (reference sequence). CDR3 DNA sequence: TGTGCCAGTTCAAAGGCCGTGGACAGGGATGAAAAACTGTTTTTT. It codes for CASSKAVDRDEKLFF.

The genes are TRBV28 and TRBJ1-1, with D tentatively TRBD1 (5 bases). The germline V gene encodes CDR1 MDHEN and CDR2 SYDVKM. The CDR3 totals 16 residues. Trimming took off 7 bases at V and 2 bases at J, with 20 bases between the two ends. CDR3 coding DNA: TGTGCCAGCAATATACCCCAGGGTGCACTTAACACTGAAGCTTTCTTT. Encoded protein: CASNIPQGALNTEAFF.

The chain's CDR3 is CASSKLQGSSGNTIYF. For the CDR3, the DNA is TGTGCCAGCAGCAAGTTGCAGGGTTCGTCTGGAAACACCATATATTTT. The V gene is TRBV27, the J gene TRBJ1-3; the D gene is possibly TRBD1 (5 bases). The germline V gene encodes CDR1 MNHEY and CDR2 SMNVEV (reference sequence). V shed 6 bases and J shed 1 base, with 16 bases lying between them. The CDR3 totals 16 residues.

The CDR3 protein is CASSDYDRGHGYTF. DNA of the CDR3: TGTGCCAGCAGTGACTACGACAGGGGCCATGGCTACACCTTC. The chain recombines TRBV6-5 with TRBJ1-2, with 8 bases identical to TRBD1. In germline, CDR1 is MNHEY, CDR2 SVGAGI. The J segment lost 6 bases and the V segment lost 5 bases, leaving 8 bases of the junction unmatched. The length of the CDR3 is 14 residues.

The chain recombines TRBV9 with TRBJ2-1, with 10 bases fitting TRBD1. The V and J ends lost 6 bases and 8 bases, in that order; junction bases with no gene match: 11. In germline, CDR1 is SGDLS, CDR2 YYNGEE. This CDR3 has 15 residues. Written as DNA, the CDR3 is TGTGCCAGCACCCTTCCCGGGACAGGGGCCGATGAGCAGTTCTTC. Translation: CASTLPGTGADEQFF.

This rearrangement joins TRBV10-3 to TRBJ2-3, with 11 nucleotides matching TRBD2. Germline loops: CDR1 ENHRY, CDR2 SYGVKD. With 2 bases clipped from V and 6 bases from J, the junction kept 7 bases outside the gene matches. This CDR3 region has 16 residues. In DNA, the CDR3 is TGTGCCATCAGTGAGCGTAGCGGGAGGGTCCCGGATACGCAGTATTTT. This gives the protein CAISERSGRVPDTQYF.

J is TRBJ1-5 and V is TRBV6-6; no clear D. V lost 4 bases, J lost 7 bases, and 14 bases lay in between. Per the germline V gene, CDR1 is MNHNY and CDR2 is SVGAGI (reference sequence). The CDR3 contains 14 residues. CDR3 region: CASSLVRAEQPQHF. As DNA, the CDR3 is TGTGCCAGCAGTTTAGTTAGGGCGGAACAGCCCCAGCATTTT.